A selection of T cell receptor beta chains follows, all from one sample in a study of T cell repertoires in cytomegalovirus infection. Using its own MiXCR run on the reads, TCRdb lists one record per CDR3 protein. Among some 800,000 distinct CDR3 sequences listed, around 29% were seen once. Their specific antigens are unknown. The sample here was cultured CD8+ T cells from PBMCs, taken from culture after CMV antigen stimulation. Receptors were obtained from a human donor in good health (CMV status not recorded). Some clones in this sample may be carry-over from other donors' samples. Both conserved end residues are part of each CDR3. A D gene is named only where the DNA matches it firmly. For some rows the clone size is stated as once, few or many, or as a class when expanded; others skip it.

clone size	V gene	D gene	J gene	CDR3 protein	CDR3 DNA
.	TRBV20-1	TRBD1	TRBJ2-1	CSASQSGTGAYNEQFF	TGCAGTGCCTCACAATCCGGGACAGGGGCCTACAATGAGCAGTTCTTC
few	TRBV12-5	TRBD1	TRBJ1-2	CASGLQGASYGYTF	TGTGCTAGTGGGCTACAGGGGGCGAGCTATGGCTACACCTTC
.	TRBV5-6	TRBD1	TRBJ1-4	CASSGGQGRIGKLFF	TGTGCCAGCAGCGGCGGACAGGGTCGGATCGGAAAACTGTTTTTT
few	TRBV7-8	TRBD1	TRBJ1-1	CASSERDRGYTEAFF	TGTGCCAGCAGCGAGCGGGACAGGGGATACACTGAAGCTTTCTTT
.	TRBV5-6	.	TRBJ1-1	CASSFLEFTEAFF	TGTGCCAGCAGCTTTCTTGAATTCACTGAAGCTTTCTTT
many	TRBV7-9	.	TRBJ2-1	CASSFPGGRGEQFF	TGTGCCAGCAGCTTTCCAGGGGGGAGGGGTGAGCAGTTCTTC
few	TRBV6-4	.	TRBJ2-6	CASSDSRTGANVLTF	TGTGCCAGCAGTGACTCCCGCACTGGGGCCAACGTCCTGACTTTC
.	TRBV2	.	TRBJ1-2	CASSDGRDTF	TGTGCCAGCAGTGATGGCAGGGACACCTTC
.	TRBV19	.	TRBJ2-1	CASSRSRSVEQFF	TGTGCCAGTAGTAGGTCTAGGTCTGTTGAGCAGTTCTTC
.	TRBV24-1	.	TRBJ2-4	CATSGGDLIQYF	TGTGCCACCAGTGGAGGGGATCTCATTCAGTACTTC
many	TRBV6-1	.	TRBJ1-4	CASSVRTVLPTNEKLFF	TGTGCCAGCAGTGTGAGGACAGTGCTTCCAACTAATGAAAAACTGTTTTTT
.	TRBV28	.	TRBJ2-1	CASSLSPPDEQFF	TGTGCCAGCAGTTTATCCCCTCCCGATGAGCAGTTCTTC
few	TRBV29-1	.	TRBJ1-4	CSVEGREKLFF	TGCAGCGTTGAAGGGCGGGAAAAACTGTTTTTT
few	TRBV27	.	TRBJ1-5	CASSLSQTAQPQHF	TGTGCCAGCAGTTTATCCCAAACGGCTCAGCCCCAGCATTTT
few	TRBV5-6	.	TRBJ1-2	CASSLNRRLGGYTF	TGTGCCAGCAGCTTGAATAGGAGATTGGGAGGCTACACCTTC
many	TRBV4-1	.	TRBJ2-1	CASSQVGVNEQFF	TGCGCCAGCAGCCAAGTGGGGGTCAATGAGCAGTTCTTC
.	TRBV4-3	.	TRBJ2-3	CASSQDRSRTDTQYF	TGCGCCAGCAGCCAAGACAGGTCTCGCACAGATACGCAGTATTTT
.	TRBV6-8	.	TRBJ2-3	CASSVGFTQYF	TGTGCCAGCAGCGTAGGGTTTACGCAGTATTTT
.	TRBV7-6	TRBD1	TRBJ2-5	CASSSPTGQGFGTQYF	TGTGCCAGCAGCTCACCAACAGGACAGGGGTTTGGGACCCAGTACTTC
many	TRBV7-9	.	TRBJ2-1	CASSSGYGVSNEQFF	TGTGCCAGCAGCTCGGGGTATGGCGTATCAAATGAGCAGTTCTTC
.	TRBV12-3/TRBV12-4	.	TRBJ2-2	CASSGLSRTGELFF	TGTGCCAGCAGCGGACTGTCCCGCACCGGGGAGCTGTTTTTT
few	TRBV20-1	.	TRBJ1-2	CSAREESYGNYGYTF	TGCAGTGCTAGAGAAGAGTCCTACGGCAACTATGGCTACACCTTC
.	TRBV19	.	TRBJ1-1	CASRKIRGANTEAFF	TGTGCCAGTAGAAAGATCCGGGGTGCGAACACTGAAGCTTTCTTT
.	TRBV15	.	TRBJ1-5	CATSRDVRMGFNQPQHF	TGTGCCACCAGCAGAGATGTCAGGATGGGCTTTAATCAGCCCCAGCATTTT
few	TRBV12-3/TRBV12-4	TRBD2	TRBJ2-2	CASSWTSGGLSAGELFF	TGTGCCAGCAGTTGGACTAGCGGGGGCCTGAGTGCCGGGGAGCTGTTTTTT
.	TRBV5-1	.	TRBJ2-3	CASSLFFDRTIADTQYF	TGCGCCAGCAGCTTGTTCTTTGACAGGACGATCGCGGATACGCAGTATTTT
few	TRBV7-9	.	TRBJ2-5	CASRKPGGQETQYF	TGTGCCAGCAGAAAACCGGGCGGTCAAGAGACCCAGTACTTC
.	TRBV14	TRBD2	TRBJ2-5	CASSQVPSGGQETQYF	TGTGCCAGCAGCCAAGTTCCTAGCGGGGGCCAAGAGACCCAGTACTTC
few	TRBV4-1	TRBD1	TRBJ2-6	CASSPRQGTPSGANVLTF	TGCGCCAGCAGCCCTAGACAGGGGACTCCATCTGGGGCCAACGTCCTGACTTTC
.	TRBV14	.	TRBJ1-2	CASSQDLRVKGYTF	TGTGCCAGCAGCCAAGATCTGAGGGTGAAGGGCTACACCTTC
few	TRBV7-6	.	TRBJ1-1	CASSLAVSGAGTEAFF	TGTGCCAGCAGCTTAGCGGTGTCAGGGGCGGGTACTGAAGCTTTCTTT
.	TRBV20-1	.	TRBJ2-2	CSALTGETGELFF	TGCAGTGCTTTGACGGGCGAGACCGGGGAGCTGTTTTTT
.	TRBV4-1	TRBD2	TRBJ2-1	CASSQEEVGTSSYNKQFF	TGCGCCAGCAGCCAAGAAGAGGTCGGGACTAGCTCCTACAATAAGCAGTTCTTC
.	TRBV7-9	.	TRBJ1-4	CASSFGRGGLTNEKLFF	TGTGCCAGCAGCTTCGGGAGGGGGGGTTTAACTAATGAAAAACTGTTTTTT
.	TRBV6-5	.	TRBJ1-5	CASSYSGGANQPQHF	TGTGCCAGCAGTTACTCAGGAGGGGCCAATCAGCCCCAGCATTTT
.	TRBV12-3/TRBV12-4	.	TRBJ2-2	CAGRGASGELFF	TGTGCCGGGAGGGGGGCCTCCGGGGAGCTGTTTTTT
few	TRBV27	.	TRBJ2-3	CASSFNRLTDTQYF	TGTGCCAGCAGTTTTAACAGGCTCACAGATACGCAGTATTTT
few	TRBV4-1	.	TRBJ1-2	CASSSVAKFYGYTF	TGCGCCAGCAGTAGCGTCGCAAAGTTCTATGGCTACACCTTC
.	TRBV4-1	.	TRBJ1-1	CASSQGAAGNTEAFF	TGCGCCAGCAGCCAAGGGGCGGCAGGCAACACTGAAGCTTTCTTT
.	TRBV24-1	TRBD2	TRBJ2-2	CATSDWTSGPHTGELFF	TGTGCCACCAGTGACTGGACTAGCGGGCCCCACACCGGGGAGCTGTTTTTT
.	TRBV3-1	TRBD1	TRBJ1-2	CASSQDRRGPQFRSYGYTF	TGTGCCAGCAGCCAAGATCGGAGGGGGCCGCAATTCCGGAGCTATGGCTACACCTTC
.	TRBV4-1	TRBD1	TRBJ2-1	CASSQESLRDRGHNEQFF	TGCGCCAGCAGCCAAGAAAGTCTCCGGGACAGGGGACACAATGAGCAGTTCTTC
few	TRBV20-1	.	TRBJ1-1	CSAPRGTEAFF	TGCAGTGCCCCCCGAGGGACTGAAGCTTTCTTT
.	TRBV7-8	.	TRBJ1-6	CASSLGRNTNSPLHF	TGTGCCAGCAGCTTAGGAAGGAATACTAATTCACCCCTCCACTTT
few	TRBV27	.	TRBJ2-3	CASMGGPHTQYF	TGTGCCAGCATGGGGGGCCCGCATACGCAGTATTTT
few	TRBV25-1	.	TRBJ1-4	CASSVGATNEKLFF	TGTGCCAGCAGTGTGGGTGCAACTAATGAAAAACTGTTTTTT